This TCR beta chain was sequenced for a study of blood T cell repertoires in COVID-19. The wider study: Spain, Italy and the United States supplied samples that represented acute and convalescent COVID-19. Sources were T cells, B-cell-depleted T cells, or PBMCs; the material itself was cDNA or gDNA.

CDR1 is LNHDA and CDR2 is SQIVND in the germline V gene (reference sequence). The CDR3 contains 14 residues. V gave up 8 bases and J gave up 0 bases, with 11 bases separating them. Source study methods: Reference gene primer amplification gave estimated nucleated cell counts. Repertoires were generated with immunoSEQ multiplex PCR, while TCRdb's copy carries only in-frame clones and drops some. The V and J calls and clone size were taken over from that table, and D and trimming were inferred from the DNA. The sample records some 220,000 clones, approximately 90% being singletons. The chain uses TRBV19 and TRBJ2-1; D perhaps matches TRBD2 (5 bases). Sequencing input: peripheral blood. This receptor was identified in a woman under 30 who had recovered from COVID-19. As DNA, the CDR3 is TGTGCCAGTGGTAGCGTGAGCTCCTACAATGAGCAGTTCTTC. It specifies CASGSVSSYNEQFF.